Each of the 2 T cell receptor beta chains below was sequenced from the same sample in a study of shared clonotypes between healthy human individuals. The method was immunoSEQ multiplex PCR; TCRdb's version includes in-frame clones alone and lacks a portion of them. The sample includes about 1.1 million clones, 70% to 85% of them seen just once. Sample: memory CD4+ T cells from PBMCs. Subset given: CD45RA-negative fraction. All receptors derive from a man younger than 30 in good health. Some clones in this sample may be carry-over from other donors' samples.

The CDR3: CASSPPGLLYEQYF. CDR3 DNA: TGTGCCAGCAGCCCCCCGGGACTACTCTACGAGCAGTACTTC. The chain is built from TRBV4-2 and TRBJ2-7; TRBD2 matches at 7 bases. The V and J ends lost 4 bases and 3 bases, in that order; junction bases with no gene match: 6. CDR1 and CDR2 from the germline V gene are LGHNA and YNFKEQ. CDR3 length: 14 amino acids.

The rearrangement links TRBV13 to TRBJ1-2; no reliable D call. CDR1 PRHDT and CDR2 FYEKMQ come from the germline V gene (reference sequence). Trimming left V 4 bases short and J 6 bases short, with 9 bases between. The CDR3 length is 12 residues. CDR3 nucleotides: TGTGCCAGCAGCTACCGGGCCAATGGCTACACCTTC. Its translation: CASSYRANGYTF.